Following are 7 T cell receptor beta chains from one sample sequenced in a study of cytomegalovirus exposure and HLA in healthy donors. PCR used 60 Vbeta primers and 13 Jbeta primers. Profiling relied on immunoSEQ multiplex PCR, and the TCRdb table lists in-frame clones only, not all of them. This listing includes 200,000 to 250,000 clones. Sequencing was carried out using PBMCs. The receptors were gathered from a girl aged 2 to 10 in good health and CMV-seropositive.

The rearrangement joins TRBV29-1 to TRBJ1-1; 9 nucleotides line up with TRBD1. The CDR3 consists of 11 residues. Germline V gives CDR1 SQVTM, CDR2 ANQGSEA. The junction had 0 bases not matched to a gene; V was cut back by 6 bases and J by 4 bases. DNA of the CDR3: TGCAGCGTACAGGGGGCCACTGAAGCTTTCTTT. Encoded protein: CSVQGATEAFF. Full variable domain (rest looked up from reference TRBV29-1 and TRBJ1-1): SAVISQKPSRDICQRGTSLTIQCQVDSQVTMMFWYRQQPGQSLTLIATANQGSEATYESGFVIDKFPISRPNLTFSTLTVSNMSPEDSSIYLCSVQGATEAFFGQGTRLTVV.

The rearrangement joins TRBV28 to TRBJ1-3; D call uncertain. V gave up 5 bases and J gave up 4 bases, with 15 bases separating them. CDR3 length: 15 amino acids. CDR1 and CDR2 (germline): MDHEN, SYDVKM. CDR3 sequence reads: CASSPEPEWGNTIYF. The DNA for the CDR3 is TGTGCCAGCAGTCCTGAACCCGAGTGGGGAAACACCATATATTTT.

This sequence joins TRBV27 and TRBJ2-7; perhaps TRBD1 as D (5 bases). Trimming pared 4 bases from V and 2 bases from J, leaving 15 bases between. CDR1 is MNHEY, CDR2 SMNVEV, per germline (reference sequence). The CDR3 spans 15 residues. CDR3 loop: CASSWGRQSTYEQYF. The CDR3 nucleotides are TGTGCCAGCAGTTGGGGCCGACAGTCTACCTACGAGCAGTACTTC.

V usage is TRBV5-1 and J usage is TRBJ2-7; TRBD1 matches 9 bases. Trimming cost V 0 bases and J 5 bases; bases outside gene matches: 3. The germline gives CDR1 SGHRS, CDR2 YFSETQ. This CDR3 is built from 14 residues. The CDR3 loop reads CASSLVGQGNEQYF. The DNA of the CDR3 is TGCGCCAGCAGCTTGGTTGGACAGGGGAACGAGCAGTACTTC.

The V gene is TRBV25-1, the J gene TRBJ1-1; TRBD1 might be the D (6 bases). Deletions cut 2 bases from V and 5 bases from J, with 9 bases between. Per germline, CDR1 MGHDK and CDR2 SYGVNS. The CDR3 has 13 amino acids. CDR3 coding DNA: TGTGCCAGCAGTGAAGGGGGCGAGACTGAAGCTTTCTTT. Translating gives CASSEGGETEAFF.

The J gene is TRBJ1-2, the V gene TRBV5-1, with D unclear. The germline V and J ends were trimmed by 4 bases and 6 bases, with 19 bases remaining between them. The CDR3 length is 15 residues. Germline V gives CDR1 SGHRS, CDR2 YFSETQ. The CDR3 region has the DNA TGCGCCAGCAGCCGCAACCCGGACCCGGAGGATGGCTACACCTTC. Encoded protein: CASSRNPDPEDGYTF.

The rearrangement joins TRBV19 to TRBJ1-2, with 10 bases that match TRBD1. CDR1 and CDR2 from the germline V gene are LNHDA and SQIVND (reference sequence). V shed 3 bases, J shed 8 bases, and the junction held 6 bases outside the gene matches. This CDR3 has 14 residues. The CDR3 region is CASSIGGQGGGYTF. The CDR3 nucleotides read TGTGCCAGTAGTATTGGCGGACAGGGGGGAGGCTACACCTTC. Filled out from reference TRBV19 and TRBJ1-2, the complete variable domain reads DGGITQSPKYLFRKEGQNVTLSCEQNLNHDAMYWYRQDPGQGLRLIYYSQIVNDFQKGDIAEGYSVSREKKESFPLTVTSAQKNPTAFYLCASSIGGQGGGYTFGSGTRLTVV.